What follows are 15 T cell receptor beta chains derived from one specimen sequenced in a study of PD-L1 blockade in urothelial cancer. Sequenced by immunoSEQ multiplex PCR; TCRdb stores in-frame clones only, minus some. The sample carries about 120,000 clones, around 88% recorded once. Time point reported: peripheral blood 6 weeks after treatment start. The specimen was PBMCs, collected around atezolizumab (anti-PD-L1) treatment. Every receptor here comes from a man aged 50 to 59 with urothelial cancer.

In DNA, the CDR3 is TGCAGTGCCCCGACAGGGGGAGGCTACACCTTC. Translated, it gives CSAPTGGGYTF. This chain links TRBV20-1 with TRBJ1-2, with 9 bases that match TRBD1. The CDR3 is 11 residues long. Germline-derived CDR1 and CDR2 are DFQATT and SNEGSKA (reference sequence). Germline trimming cut 6 bases from V and 8 bases from J; bases unmatched to any gene: 4.

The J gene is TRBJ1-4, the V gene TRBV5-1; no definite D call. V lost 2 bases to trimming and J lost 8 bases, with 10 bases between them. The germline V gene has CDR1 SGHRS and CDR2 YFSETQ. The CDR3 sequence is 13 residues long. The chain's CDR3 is CASSFQPGEKLFF. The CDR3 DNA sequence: TGCGCCAGCAGCTTTCAGCCCGGGGAAAAACTGTTTTTT.

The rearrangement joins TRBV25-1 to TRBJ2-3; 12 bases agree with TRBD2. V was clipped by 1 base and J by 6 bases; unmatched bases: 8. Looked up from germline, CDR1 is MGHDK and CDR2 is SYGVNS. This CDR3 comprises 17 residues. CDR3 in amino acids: CASSESPSSGRADTQYF. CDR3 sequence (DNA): TGTGCCAGCAGTGAATCTCCCTCTAGCGGGAGGGCCGATACGCAGTATTTT.

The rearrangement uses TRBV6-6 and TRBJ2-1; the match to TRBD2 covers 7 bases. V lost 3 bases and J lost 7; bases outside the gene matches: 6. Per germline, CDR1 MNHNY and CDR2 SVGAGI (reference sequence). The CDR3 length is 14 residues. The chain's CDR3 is CASSYAGEGNEQFF. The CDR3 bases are TGTGCCAGCAGTTATGCGGGAGAGGGTAATGAGCAGTTCTTC.

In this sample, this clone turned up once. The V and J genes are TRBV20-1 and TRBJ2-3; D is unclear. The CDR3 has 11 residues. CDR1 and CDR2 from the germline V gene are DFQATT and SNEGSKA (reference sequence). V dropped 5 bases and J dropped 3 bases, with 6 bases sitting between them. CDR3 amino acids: CSAQRTDTQYF. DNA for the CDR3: TGCAGTGCTCAGAGGACAGATACGCAGTATTTT.

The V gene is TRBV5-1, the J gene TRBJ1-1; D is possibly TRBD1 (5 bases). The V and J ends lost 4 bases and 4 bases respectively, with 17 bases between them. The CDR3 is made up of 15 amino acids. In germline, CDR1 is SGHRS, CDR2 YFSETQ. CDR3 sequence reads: CASSRGGGESTEAFF. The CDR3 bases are TGCGCCAGCAGCCGGGGCGGGGGAGAGAGCACTGAAGCTTTCTTT.

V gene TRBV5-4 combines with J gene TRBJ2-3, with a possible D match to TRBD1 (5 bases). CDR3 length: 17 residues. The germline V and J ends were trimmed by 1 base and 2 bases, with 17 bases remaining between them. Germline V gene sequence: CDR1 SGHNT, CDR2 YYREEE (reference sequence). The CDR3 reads CASSLFLQGATTDTQYF. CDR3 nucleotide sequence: TGTGCCAGCAGCTTGTTTCTCCAGGGCGCAACCACAGATACGCAGTATTTT.

The CDR3 sequence is CASSPGGAGHNEKLFF. CDR3 sequence (DNA): TGTGCCAGCAGCCCCGGAGGCGCGGGTCATAATGAAAAACTGTTTTTT. The chain has TRBV7-9 and TRBJ1-4; the D is unclear. Germline CDR1 and CDR2: SEHNR and FQNEAQ (reference sequence). Deletions cut 5 bases from V and 4 bases from J, with 17 bases between. The CDR3 is 16 residues long.

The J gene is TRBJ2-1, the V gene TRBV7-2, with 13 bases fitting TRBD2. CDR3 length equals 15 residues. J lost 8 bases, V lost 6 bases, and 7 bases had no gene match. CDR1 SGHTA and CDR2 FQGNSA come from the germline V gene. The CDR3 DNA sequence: TGTGCCAGCAGTCTCGGGACTAGCGGGATCTATGAGCAGTTCTTC. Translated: CASSLGTSGIYEQFF.

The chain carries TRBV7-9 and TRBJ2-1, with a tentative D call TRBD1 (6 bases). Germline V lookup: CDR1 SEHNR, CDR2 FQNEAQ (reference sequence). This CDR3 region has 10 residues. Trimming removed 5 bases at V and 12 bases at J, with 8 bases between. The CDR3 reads CASSQGRQFF. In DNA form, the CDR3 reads TGTGCCAGCAGCCAGGGGAGGCAGTTCTTC.

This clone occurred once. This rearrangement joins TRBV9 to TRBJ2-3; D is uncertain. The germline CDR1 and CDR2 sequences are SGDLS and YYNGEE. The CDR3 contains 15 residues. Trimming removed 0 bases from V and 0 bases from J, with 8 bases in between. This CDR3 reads CASSVGVPSTDTQYF. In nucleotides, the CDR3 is TGTGCCAGCAGCGTAGGAGTACCTAGCACAGATACGCAGTATTTT. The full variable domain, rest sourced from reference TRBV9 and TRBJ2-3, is DSGVTQTPKHLITATGQRVTLRCSPRSGDLSVYWYQQSLDQGLQFLIQYYNGEERAKGNILERFSAQQFPDLHSELNLSSLELGDSALYFCASSVGVPSTDTQYFGPGTRLTVL.

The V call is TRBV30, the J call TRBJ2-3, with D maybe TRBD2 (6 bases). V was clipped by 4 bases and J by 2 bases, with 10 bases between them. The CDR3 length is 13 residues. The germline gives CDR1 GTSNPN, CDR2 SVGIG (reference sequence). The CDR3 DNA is TGTGCCTGGAAGGAGGGCTCCACAGATACGCAGTATTTT. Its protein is CAWKEGSTDTQYF.

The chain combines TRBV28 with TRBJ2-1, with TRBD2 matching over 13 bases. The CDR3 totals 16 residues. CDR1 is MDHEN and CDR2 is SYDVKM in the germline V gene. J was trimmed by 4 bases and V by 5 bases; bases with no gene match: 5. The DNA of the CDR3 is TGTGCCAGCAGTCGGACTAGCGGGAGACGATACAATGAGCAGTTCTTC. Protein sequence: CASSRTSGRRYNEQFF.

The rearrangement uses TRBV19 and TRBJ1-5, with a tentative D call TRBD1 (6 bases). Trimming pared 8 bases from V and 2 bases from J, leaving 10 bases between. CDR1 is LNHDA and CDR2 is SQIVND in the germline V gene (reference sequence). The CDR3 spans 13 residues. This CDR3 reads CASQGFGNQPQHF. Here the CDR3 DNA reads TGTGCCAGTCAGGGGTTCGGCAATCAGCCCCAGCATTTT.

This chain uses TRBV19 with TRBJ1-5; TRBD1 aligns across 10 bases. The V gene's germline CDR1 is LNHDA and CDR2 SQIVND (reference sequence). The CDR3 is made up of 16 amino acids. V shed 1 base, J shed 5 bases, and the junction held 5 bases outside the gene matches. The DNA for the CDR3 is TGTGCCAGTAGTATAGGTTCCGGGACAGGGGATCAGCCCCAGCATTTT. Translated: CASSIGSGTGDQPQHF.